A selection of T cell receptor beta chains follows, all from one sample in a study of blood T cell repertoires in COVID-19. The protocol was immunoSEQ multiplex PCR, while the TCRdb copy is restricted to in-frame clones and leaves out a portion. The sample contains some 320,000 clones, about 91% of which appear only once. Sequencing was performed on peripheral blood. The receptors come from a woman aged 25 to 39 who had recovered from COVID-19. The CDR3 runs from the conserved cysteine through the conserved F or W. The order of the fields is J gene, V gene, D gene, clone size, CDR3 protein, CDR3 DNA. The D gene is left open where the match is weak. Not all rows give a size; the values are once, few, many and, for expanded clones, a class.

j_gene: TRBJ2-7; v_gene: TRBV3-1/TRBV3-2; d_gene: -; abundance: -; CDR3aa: CASTVGVKGDEQYF; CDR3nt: TGTGCCAGCACGGTCGGGGTGAAGGGGGACGAGCAGTACTTC
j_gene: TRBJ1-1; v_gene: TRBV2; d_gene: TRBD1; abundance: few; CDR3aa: CASSEDRGTEAFF; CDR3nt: TGTGCCAGCAGTGAGGACAGGGGGACTGAAGCTTTCTTT
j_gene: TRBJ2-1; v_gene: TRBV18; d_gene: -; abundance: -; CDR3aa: CASSPGSPYNEQFF; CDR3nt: TGTGCCAGCTCACCGGGCAGCCCCTACAATGAGCAGTTCTTC
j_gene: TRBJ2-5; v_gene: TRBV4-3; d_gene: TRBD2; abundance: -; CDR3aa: CASSQDGTSGGGQETQYF; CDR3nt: TGCGCCAGCAGCCAAGATGGGACTAGCGGGGGGGGCCAAGAGACCCAGTACTTC
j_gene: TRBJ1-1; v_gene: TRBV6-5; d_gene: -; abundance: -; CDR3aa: CASRETGNTEAFF; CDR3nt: TGTGCCAGCAGGGAGACGGGGAACACTGAAGCTTTCTTT
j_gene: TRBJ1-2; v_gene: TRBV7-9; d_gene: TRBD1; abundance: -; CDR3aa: CASRSESAGGYGYTF; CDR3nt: TGTGCCAGCAGGTCCGAATCGGCAGGGGGCTATGGCTACACCTTC
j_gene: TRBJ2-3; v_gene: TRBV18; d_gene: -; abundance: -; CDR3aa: CASSPQPGWDTQYF; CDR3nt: TGTGCCAGCTCACCACAACCAGGGTGGGATACGCAGTATTTT
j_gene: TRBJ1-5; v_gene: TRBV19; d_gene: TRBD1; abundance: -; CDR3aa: CASSTKGQGDQPQHF; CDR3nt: TGTGCCAGTAGTACAAAGGGACAGGGGGATCAGCCCCAGCATTTT
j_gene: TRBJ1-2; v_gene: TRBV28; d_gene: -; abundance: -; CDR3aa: CASSTSGGAGGYTF; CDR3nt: TGTGCCAGCAGCACCAGTGGGGGGGCGGGTGGCTACACCTTC
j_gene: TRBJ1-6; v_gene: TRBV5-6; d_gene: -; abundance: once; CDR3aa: CASSLQSNSPLHF; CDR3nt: TGTGCCAGCAGCTTGCAAAGCAATTCACCCCTCCACTTT
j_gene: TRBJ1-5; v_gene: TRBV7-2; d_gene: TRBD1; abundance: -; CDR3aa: CASSLDRGGNQPQHF; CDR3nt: TGTGCCAGCAGCTTAGACAGGGGAGGTAATCAGCCCCAGCATTTT
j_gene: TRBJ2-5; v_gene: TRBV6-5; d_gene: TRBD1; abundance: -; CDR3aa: CASSSGTGKTQYF; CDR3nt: TGTGCCAGCAGTTCCGGGACAGGAAAGACCCAGTACTTC
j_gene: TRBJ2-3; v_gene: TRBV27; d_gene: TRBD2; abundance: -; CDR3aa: CASRLAGGYDTQYF; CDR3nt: TGTGCCAGCCGATTAGCGGGGGGGTACGATACGCAGTATTTT
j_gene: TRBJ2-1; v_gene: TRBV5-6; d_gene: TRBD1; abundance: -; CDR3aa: CASSAGQGSAYNEQFF; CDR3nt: TGTGCCAGCAGCGCGGGACAGGGATCGGCCTACAATGAGCAGTTCTTC
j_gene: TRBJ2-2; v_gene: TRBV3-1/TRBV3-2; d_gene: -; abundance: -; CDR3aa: CASSRGTLGNTGELFF; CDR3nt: TGTGCCAGCAGCCGAGGGACACTAGGGAACACCGGGGAGCTGTTTTTT
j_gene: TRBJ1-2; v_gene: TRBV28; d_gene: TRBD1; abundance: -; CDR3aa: CASGTVANYGYTF; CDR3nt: TGTGCCAGCGGGACAGTCGCTAACTATGGCTACACCTTC
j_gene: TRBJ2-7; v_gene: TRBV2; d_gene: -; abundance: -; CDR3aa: CASSRTPGSYEQYF; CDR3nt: TGTGCCAGCAGTCGGACACCAGGCTCCTACGAGCAGTACTTC
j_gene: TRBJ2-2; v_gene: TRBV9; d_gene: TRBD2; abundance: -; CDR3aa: CASSLRGGSTGELFF; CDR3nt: TGTGCCAGCAGCCTCCGCGGGGGGAGCACCGGGGAGCTGTTTTTT
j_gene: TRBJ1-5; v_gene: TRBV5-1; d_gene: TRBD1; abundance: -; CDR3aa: CASSLARQGADHQPQHF; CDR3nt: TGCGCCAGCAGCTTGGCGCGGCAGGGGGCAGACCATCAGCCCCAGCATTTT
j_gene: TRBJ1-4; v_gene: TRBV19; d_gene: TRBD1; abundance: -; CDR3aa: CASSEAPQGAPTNEKLFF; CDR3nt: TGTGCCAGTAGTGAGGCGCCGCAGGGGGCCCCAACTAATGAAAAACTGTTTTTT
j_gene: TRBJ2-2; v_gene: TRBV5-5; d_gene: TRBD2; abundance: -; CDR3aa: CASSPAGEGHYTGELFF; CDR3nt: TGTGCCAGCAGCCCCGCCGGGGAGGGCCACTACACCGGGGAGCTGTTTTTT
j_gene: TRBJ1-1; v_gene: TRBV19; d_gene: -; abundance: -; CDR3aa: CASSIGGHMNTEAFF; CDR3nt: TGTGCCAGTAGTATTGGGGGACACATGAACACTGAAGCTTTCTTT
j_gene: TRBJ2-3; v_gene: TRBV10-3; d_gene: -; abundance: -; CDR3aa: CAATVGGAEDTQYF; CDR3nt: TGTGCCGCCACGGTTGGGGGGGCCGAGGATACGCAGTATTTT
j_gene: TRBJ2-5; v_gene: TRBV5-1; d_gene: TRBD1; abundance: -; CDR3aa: CASSQGTGQETQYF; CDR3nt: TGCGCCAGCAGCCAGGGGACAGGCCAAGAGACCCAGTACTTC
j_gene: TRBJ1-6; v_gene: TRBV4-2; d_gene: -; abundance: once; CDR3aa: CASSPSGSNSPLHF; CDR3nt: TGTGCCAGCAGCCCATCGGGGTCTAATTCACCCCTCCACTTT
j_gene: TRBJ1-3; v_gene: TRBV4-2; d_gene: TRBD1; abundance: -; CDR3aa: CASSPPGQISGNTIYF; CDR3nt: TGTGCCAGCAGCCCCCCGGGACAGATCTCTGGAAACACCATATATTTT
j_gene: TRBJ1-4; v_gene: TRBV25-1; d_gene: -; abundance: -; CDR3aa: CASSDLQRTATNEKLFF; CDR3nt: TGTGCCAGCAGTGATCTCCAACGGACAGCAACTAATGAAAAACTGTTTTTT
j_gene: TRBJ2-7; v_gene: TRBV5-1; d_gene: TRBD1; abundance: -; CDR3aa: CASSSAGQGVPYEQYF; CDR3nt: TGCGCCAGCAGCTCGGCGGGACAGGGGGTTCCCTACGAGCAGTACTTC
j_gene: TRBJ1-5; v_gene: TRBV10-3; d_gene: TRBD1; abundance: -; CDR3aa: CAISESGAGTGDNQPQHF; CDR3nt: TGTGCCATCAGTGAGTCGGGAGCAGGGACAGGGGACAATCAGCCCCAGCATTTT
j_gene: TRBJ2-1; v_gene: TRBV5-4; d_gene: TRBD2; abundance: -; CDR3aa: CASRTTSGSYNEQFF; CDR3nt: TGTGCCAGCAGGACTACTAGCGGGAGCTACAATGAGCAGTTCTTC
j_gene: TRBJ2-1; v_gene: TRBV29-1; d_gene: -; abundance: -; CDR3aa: CSVERWQGYNEQFF; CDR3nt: TGCAGCGTTGAGAGATGGCAGGGGTACAATGAGCAGTTCTTC
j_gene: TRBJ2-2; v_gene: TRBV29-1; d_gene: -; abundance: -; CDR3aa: CSVEDPWAGANTGELFF; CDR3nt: TGCAGCGTTGAAGATCCGTGGGCGGGGGCCAACACCGGGGAGCTGTTTTTT
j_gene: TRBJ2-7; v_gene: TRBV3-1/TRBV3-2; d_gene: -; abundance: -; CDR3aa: CASSLVGGGEQYF; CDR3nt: TGTGCCAGCAGTCTAGTGGGAGGTGGCGAGCAGTACTTC
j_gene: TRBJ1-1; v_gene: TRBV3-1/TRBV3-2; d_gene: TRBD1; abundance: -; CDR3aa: CASSQDLGTGVAEAFF; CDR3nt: TGTGCCAGCAGCCAAGATCTTGGGACAGGGGTCGCTGAAGCTTTCTTT
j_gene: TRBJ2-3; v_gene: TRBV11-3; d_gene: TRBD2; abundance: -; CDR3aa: CASSFTSGATDTQYF; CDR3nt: TGTGCCAGCAGCTTCACTAGCGGGGCGACAGATACGCAGTATTTT
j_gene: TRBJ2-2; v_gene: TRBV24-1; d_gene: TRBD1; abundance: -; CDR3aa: CATSDTTGDGTGELFF; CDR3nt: TGTGCCACCTCCGATACGACAGGGGACGGAACCGGGGAGCTGTTTTTT
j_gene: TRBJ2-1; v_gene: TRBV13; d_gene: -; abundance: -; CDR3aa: CASTIGGGRQFF; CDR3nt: TGTGCCAGCACCATAGGGGGAGGAAGGCAGTTCTTC
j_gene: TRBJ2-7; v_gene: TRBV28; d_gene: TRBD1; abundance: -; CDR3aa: CASSPAGQGGYEQYF; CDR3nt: TGTGCCAGCAGTCCGGCGGGACAGGGAGGCTACGAGCAGTACTTC
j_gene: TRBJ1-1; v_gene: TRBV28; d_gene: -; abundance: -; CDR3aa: CASSSDRNTEAFF; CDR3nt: TGTGCCAGCAGCTCGGACAGGAACACTGAAGCTTTCTTT
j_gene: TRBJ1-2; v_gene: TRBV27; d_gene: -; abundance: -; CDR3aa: CASSLSGDYGYTF; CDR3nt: TGTGCCAGCAGTTTGTCAGGGGACTATGGCTACACCTTC
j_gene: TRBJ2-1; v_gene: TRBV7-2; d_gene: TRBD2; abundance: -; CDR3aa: CASSVSGGYNEQFF; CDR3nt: TGTGCCAGCAGCGTTAGCGGGGGTTACAATGAGCAGTTCTTC
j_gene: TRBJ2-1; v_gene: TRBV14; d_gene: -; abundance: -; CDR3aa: CASSQEKGIYNEQFF; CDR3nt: TGTGCCAGCAGCCAAGAAAAGGGGATCTACAATGAGCAGTTCTTC
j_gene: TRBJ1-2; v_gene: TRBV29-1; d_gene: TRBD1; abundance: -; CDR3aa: CSVEDDGDRDFSGYTF; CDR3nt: TGCAGCGTTGAAGATGATGGGGACAGGGATTTCTCTGGCTACACCTTC
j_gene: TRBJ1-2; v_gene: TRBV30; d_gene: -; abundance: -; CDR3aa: CAWSVRARQGYTF; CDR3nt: TGTGCCTGGAGTGTACGAGCCAGACAAGGCTACACCTTC
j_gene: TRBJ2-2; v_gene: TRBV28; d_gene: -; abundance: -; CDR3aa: CASSNRNTGELFF; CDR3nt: TGTGCCAGCAGTAACAGAAACACCGGGGAGCTGTTTTTT
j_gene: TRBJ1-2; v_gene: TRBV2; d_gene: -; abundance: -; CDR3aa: CASRLQGNYGYTF; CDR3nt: TGTGCCAGCAGGTTACAGGGAAACTATGGCTACACCTTC